These T cell receptor beta chains were read from a single sample in a study of Graves' ophthalmopathy and Graves' hyperthyroidism. TCRdb fed the multiplex PCR reads into MiXCR, producing one record per CDR3 protein. The sample lists 500,000 to 700,000 distinct CDR3 sequences; under 45% were seen once. The sample was peripheral blood or thyroid tissue (not recorded which). Source of these receptors: an adult man with Graves' hyperthyroidism. Each CDR3 is given with its conserved first and last residue. The D gene is left open where the match is weak. Clone size is stated in some rows and not others, as once, few, many or a class when expanded.

>TRBJ2-2|few|-|TRBV29-1
TGCAGCGTTGAGGGGGAGCTGTTTTTT
CSVEGELFF
>TRBJ2-2|-|TRBD1|TRBV4-1
TGCGCCAGCAGCCAAGAGTCCGGACAGGGGACCTCGAACACCGGGGAGCTGTTTTTT
CASSQESGQGTSNTGELFF
>TRBJ2-7|-|TRBD1|TRBV7-9
TGTGCCAGCAGCTATAAAAGGACAGGGGGCTTTACAGATACGCAGTACTTC
CASSYKRTGGFTDTQYF
>TRBJ2-5|few|TRBD2|TRBV24-1
TGTGCCACCAGTGGAGCGGGGGGAGGCGTGGAGACCCAGTACTTC
CATSGAGGGVETQYF
>TRBJ2-7|few|TRBD1|TRBV2
TGTGCCAGTACGGACAGGGGGGACTACGAGCAGTACTTC
CASTDRGDYEQYF
>TRBJ1-5|many|TRBD1|TRBV9
TGTGCCAGCAGCGGTGGGACAGGGGGCTCGGAGCCCCAGCATTTT
CASSGGTGGSEPQHF
>TRBJ2-1|few|-|TRBV10-3
TGTGCCATCAGTGAGTCCCATAGCGGGCAGTTCTTC
CAISESHSGQFF
>TRBJ2-2|-|-|TRBV2
TGTGCCAGCAGTTACTCGGGGGGCGGCACCGGGGAGCTGTTTTTT
CASSYSGGGTGELFF
>TRBJ2-7|many|-|TRBV5-5
TGTGCCAGCAGCTTGGTTAGTTTCCCCTACGAGCAGTACTTC
CASSLVSFPYEQYF
>TRBJ2-7|-|-|TRBV25-1
TGCGCCAGCATCGGGGCATACGAGCAGTACTTC
CASIGAYEQYF
>TRBJ1-6|many|-|TRBV7-9
TGTGCCAGCAGCTTATCATCCGACTATAATTCACCCCTCCACTTT
CASSLSSDYNSPLHF
>TRBJ2-3|-|TRBD1|TRBV6-2/TRBV6-3
TGTGCCAGCAGCGGGACAGGATCCCTCACAGATACGCAGTATTTT
CASSGTGSLTDTQYF
>TRBJ1-4|few|-|TRBV28
TGTGCCAGCAGTTTAACGGCAGTTGAAAAACTGTTTTTT
CASSLTAVEKLFF
>TRBJ2-7|many|TRBD1|TRBV25-1
TGTGCCAGCAGTCCTCTAACAGGGGGCTTCTACGAGCAGTACTTC
CASSPLTGGFYEQYF
>TRBJ2-1|many|-|TRBV29-1
TGCAGCGTTGGAGGGAATGAGCAGTTCTTC
CSVGGNEQFF
>TRBJ2-5|many|TRBD2|TRBV24-1
TGTGCCACCAGTGATTCCCGCCCGGCTAGCGGGGCCCAAGAGACCCAGTACTTC
CATSDSRPASGAQETQYF
>TRBJ1-5|many|TRBD1|TRBV2
TGTGCCAGCAGTGACGGACAGGGTTACGGCAATCAGCCCCAGCATTTT
CASSDGQGYGNQPQHF
>TRBJ2-1|-|TRBD2|TRBV12-3/TRBV12-4
TGTGCCAGCAGCCTTACTAGCGGGATAACTAGTGAGCAGTTCTTC
CASSLTSGITSEQFF
>TRBJ2-3|-|-|TRBV7-9
TGTGCCAGCAGCTTAGTTCCGGTTGAGGGGACCACAGATACGCAGTATTTT
CASSLVPVEGTTDTQYF
>TRBJ2-5|once|TRBD1|TRBV20-1
TGCAGTGGCCCGACAGGGGAGACCCAGTACTTC
CSGPTGETQYF
>TRBJ2-5|many|-|TRBV7-2
TGTGCCAGCAGCTTAGTGACGGAGACCCAGTACTTC
CASSLVTETQYF
>TRBJ1-2|many|-|TRBV7-9
TGTGCCAGCCGGGGCGGATCGGACCGCCACCCAGCTAACTATGGCTACACCTTC
CASRGGSDRHPANYGYTF
>TRBJ1-1|-|TRBD1|TRBV12-3/TRBV12-4
TGTGCCAGCAGTCCGACAGGGCCGTGGTCTTTCTTT
CASSPTGPWSFF
>TRBJ2-2|few|-|TRBV3-1
TGTGCCAGCAGCCAAGAGACGGACGCGAACACCGGGGAGCTGTTTTTT
CASSQETDANTGELFF
>TRBJ2-5|-|TRBD2|TRBV7-2
TGTGCCAGCAGCTTAGCGTCAGGGGCTAGCGGGGAGCGGGAGACCCAGTACTTC
CASSLASGASGERETQYF
>TRBJ1-1|many|-|TRBV9
TGTGCCAGCAGCGTAGCTCGGGAGGGGTTGAACACTGAAGCTTTCTTT
CASSVAREGLNTEAFF
>TRBJ2-3|few|TRBD2|TRBV7-3
TGTGCCAGCAGCGCAGACGGGGGGGGCACAGATACGCAGTATTTT
CASSADGGGTDTQYF